This entry is about one TCR beta chain. This sample is part of a study of blood T cell repertoires in COVID-19. Trimming shortened V by 8 bases and J by 0 bases, and 20 bases separated the two germline ends. CDR1 MDHEN and CDR2 SYDVKM come from the germline V gene. The CDR3 length is 18 residues. Using immunoSEQ multiplex PCR, the repertoire was profiled, and TCRdb retains in-frame clones only, with some absent. The table shows about 51,000 clones, with about 81% occurring only once. This TCR was sampled from a man aged 50-60 years with acute or convalescent COVID-19. This chain uses TRBV28 with TRBJ2-6; possibly TRBD1 for D (5 bases). Sequencing was performed on peripheral blood. The CDR3 reads CASRTNLGQASGANVLTF. The CDR3 DNA follows: TGTGCCAGCCGAACAAATCTCGGACAAGCCTCTGGGGCCAACGTCCTGACTTTC.